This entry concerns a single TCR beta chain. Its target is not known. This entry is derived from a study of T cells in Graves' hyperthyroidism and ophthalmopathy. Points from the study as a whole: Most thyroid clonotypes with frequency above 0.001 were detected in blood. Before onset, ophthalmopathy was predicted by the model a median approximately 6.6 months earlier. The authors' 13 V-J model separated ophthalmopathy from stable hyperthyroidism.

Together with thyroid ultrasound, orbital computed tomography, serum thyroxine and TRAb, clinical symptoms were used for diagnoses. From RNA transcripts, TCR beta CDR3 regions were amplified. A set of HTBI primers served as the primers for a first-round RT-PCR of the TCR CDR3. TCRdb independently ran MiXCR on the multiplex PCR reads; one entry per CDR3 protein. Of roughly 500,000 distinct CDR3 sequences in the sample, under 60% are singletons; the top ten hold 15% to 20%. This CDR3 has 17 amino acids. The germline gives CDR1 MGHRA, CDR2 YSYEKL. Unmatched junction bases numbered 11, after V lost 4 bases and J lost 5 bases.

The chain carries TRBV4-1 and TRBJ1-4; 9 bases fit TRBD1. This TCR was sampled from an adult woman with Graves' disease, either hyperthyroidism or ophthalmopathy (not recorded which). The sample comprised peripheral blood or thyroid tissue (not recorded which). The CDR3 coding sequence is TGCGCCAGCAGCCGCTCCACGTTCGGGACAGGGAATGAAAAACTGTTTTTT. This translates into CASSRSTFGTGNEKLFF.